These 20 T cell receptor beta chains came from one sample sequenced in a study of blood T cell repertoires in COVID-19. The repertoire was sequenced with immunoSEQ multiplex PCR; TCRdb's copy has only in-frame clones and lacks some. Of some 150,000 clones in the sample, 85% to 90% were seen once. Sequenced material: peripheral blood. The receptors shown here come from a woman aged 55-70 years with acute or convalescent COVID-19.

This clone appeared a single time. V usage is TRBV7-9 and J usage is TRBJ1-1; 9 bases match TRBD1. V dropped 5 bases and J dropped 3; count of bases not matched to a gene: 7. This CDR3 has 15 residues. Germline loops: CDR1 SEHNR, CDR2 FQNEAQ (reference sequence). Here the CDR3 reads CASSPWDRADTEAFF. In nucleotides, the CDR3 is TGTGCCAGCAGCCCTTGGGACAGGGCGGACACTGAAGCTTTCTTT.

This clone has only one observation. The chain employs TRBV18 and TRBJ1-1; D may be TRBD1 (5 bases). V lost 3 bases and J 5 bases, leaving 16 bases between the germline ends. The CDR3 contains 15 residues. Germline V gene data show CDR1 as KGHSH and CDR2 as LQKENI. DNA for the CDR3: TGTGCCAGCTCACCTCTAGGCAGGGCCGTAACTGAAGCTTTCTTT. Translation gives CASSPLGRAVTEAFF.

V usage is TRBV10-2 and J usage is TRBJ2-7; no reliable D call. Germline V lookup: CDR1 WSHSY, CDR2 SAAADI. The CDR3 has 15 residues. V was clipped by 6 bases and J by 3 bases, with 18 bases between them. CDR3 region: CASSLFTPELYEQYF. DNA for the CDR3: TGCGCCAGCAGCCTTTTTACCCCCGAACTCTACGAGCAGTACTTC.

This clone has more than one count but fewer than ten. The chain employs TRBV27 and TRBJ1-5, with 9 bases matching TRBD1. This CDR3 is 14 amino acids long. Germline V CDR1 and CDR2: MNHEY, SMNVEV (reference sequence). The V segment lost 10 bases and the J segment 0 bases; nucleotides outside the gene matches: 4. The CDR3 DNA reads TGTGCCACCCGGACAGGGGTTAGCAATCAGCCCCAGCATTTT. This codes for CATRTGVSNQPQHF.

The genes are TRBV7-9 and TRBJ2-5; 10 nucleotides align to TRBD2. Germline trimming cut 1 base from V and 5 bases from J; bases unmatched to any gene: 7. This CDR3 comprises 16 residues. The germline V gene encodes CDR1 SEHNR and CDR2 FQNEAQ (reference sequence). CDR3 sequence reads: CASSLEASGGRETQYF. CDR3 bases: TGTGCCAGCAGCTTAGAGGCTAGCGGGGGCCGGGAGACCCAGTACTTC.

The chain is built from TRBV28 and TRBJ1-1; D may be TRBD1 (6 bases). The germline V gene has CDR1 MDHEN and CDR2 SYDVKM. This CDR3 has 11 residues. Trimming removed 7 bases from V and 9 bases from J, with 12 bases in between. In DNA, the CDR3 is TGTGCCAGCATTTCAGGACAGCAAGCTTTCTTT. As protein: CASISGQQAFF.

The rearrangement uses TRBV6-5 and TRBJ2-1; D ambiguous. The CDR3 has 13 amino acids. Germline assignment: CDR1 MNHEY and CDR2 SVGAGI. The V and J ends lost 8 bases and 4 bases respectively, with 12 bases between them. In DNA, the CDR3 is TGTGCCAGCCATCTCCAACAGTACAATGAGCAGTTCTTC. This encodes CASHLQQYNEQFF.

The chain joins TRBV28 to TRBJ2-5, with D possibly matching TRBD1 (6 bases). The CDR3 spans 14 residues. Trimming removed 4 bases from V and 5 bases from J, with 14 bases in between. The germline gives CDR1 MDHEN, CDR2 SYDVKM. Here the CDR3 DNA reads TGTGCCAGCAGTTCCAGGGGAGAACTGGAGACCCAGTACTTC. Translating gives CASSSRGELETQYF.

The rearrangement joins TRBV6-6 to TRBJ1-3; 9 bases are a match to TRBD1. Germline V lookup: CDR1 MNHNY, CDR2 SVGAGI (reference sequence). The CDR3 has 14 amino acids. Trimming at V came to 4 bases and at J to 4 bases, leaving 2 bases not matched to a gene. The CDR3: CASSLGTGGNTIYF. The CDR3 DNA sequence: TGTGCCAGCAGTTTAGGGACAGGGGGAAACACCATATATTTT.

The gene calls are TRBV7-9 and TRBJ2-1, with a weak D call TRBD2 (6 bases). CDR3 size: 14 residues. V lost 4 bases and J 4 bases, leaving 11 bases between the germline ends. From germline, CDR1 is SEHNR and CDR2 FQNEAQ (reference sequence). The CDR3 coding sequence is TGTGCCAGCAGCTGGGACTTTTCATACAATGAGCAGTTCTTC. Translating it yields CASSWDFSYNEQFF. The entire variable domain, with the rest obtained from reference TRBV7-9 and TRBJ2-1, is as follows: DTGVSQNPRHKITKRGQNVTFRCDPISEHNRLYWYRQTLGQGPEFLTYFQNEAQLEKSRLLSDRFSAERPKGSFSTLEIQRTEQGDSAMYLCASSWDFSYNEQFFGPGTRLTVL.

The rearrangement uses TRBV18 and TRBJ1-4, with a weak D call TRBD1 (5 bases). The CDR3 contains 17 residues. V was shortened by 0 bases and J by 5 bases, with 16 bases between the two germline ends. Germline assignment: CDR1 KGHSH and CDR2 LQKENI. The CDR3 DNA reads as TGTGCCAGCTCACCACCGGGTTTAAGGGGCAGGAATGAAAAACTGTTTTTT. Translated: CASSPPGLRGRNEKLFF.

The CDR3 loop reads CAASGANYGYTF. As DNA, the CDR3 is TGTGCCGCAAGCGGGGCTAACTATGGCTACACCTTC. V is TRBV19 and J is TRBJ1-2; unclear D gene. Trimming took off 11 bases at V and 0 bases at J, with 10 bases between the two ends. The germline V gene has CDR1 LNHDA and CDR2 SQIVND (reference sequence). There are 12 residues in the CDR3.

The rearrangement links TRBV6-5 to TRBJ1-1, with a weak D call TRBD1 (6 bases). V lost 6 bases to trimming and J lost 5 bases, with 13 bases between them. Germline CDR1 reads MNHEY; CDR2 reads SVGAGI. The CDR3 is made up of 13 amino acids. The CDR3: CASSPGGRTEAFF. The CDR3 DNA is TGTGCCAGCAGCCCCGGGGGGCGGACTGAAGCTTTCTTT.

The genes are TRBV24-1 and TRBJ2-2; TRBD2 matches at 7 bases. Germline values: CDR1 KGHDR, CDR2 SFDVKD. This CDR3 contains 18 residues. V was clipped by 6 bases and J by 5 bases; unmatched bases: 17. The CDR3 DNA follows: TGTGCCACCAGTTGGGCAGGCTTGGGGAGAGCGGGGACCGGGGAGCTGTTTTTT. Amino acids: CATSWAGLGRAGTGELFF.

The chain combines TRBV19 with TRBJ2-4; 7 bases are a match to TRBD1. Germline V gene sequence: CDR1 LNHDA, CDR2 SQIVND (reference sequence). The V gene end was trimmed by 5 bases and the J gene end by 5 bases; junction bases not matched to a gene: 12. This CDR3 region has 16 residues. CDR3 DNA: TGTGCCAGTAGTCTATACCACAGGGGCTGGCAAAACATTCAGTACTTC. This translates into CASSLYHRGWQNIQYF.

This clone was seen more than once but under ten times. The chain employs TRBV25-1 and TRBJ1-6; TRBD1 agrees at 8 bases. V shed 6 bases and J 2 bases; nucleotides not matched to a gene: 6. The germline V gene has CDR1 MGHDK and CDR2 SYGVNS. The CDR3 spans 16 residues. As DNA, the CDR3 is TGTGCCAGCAGCAACGGGACAGGTCCCTATAATTCACCCCTCCACTTT. This sequence encodes CASSNGTGPYNSPLHF.

The chain recombines TRBV7-2 with TRBJ1-1; D perhaps matches TRBD1 (6 bases). CDR1 and CDR2 from the germline V gene are SGHTA and FQGNSA. Deletions cut 4 bases from V and 2 bases from J, with 11 bases between. The CDR3 length is 14 residues. The CDR3 DNA sequence: TGTGCCAGCAGCTCCCGGACAGTTAACACTGAAGCTTTCTTT. Its translation: CASSSRTVNTEAFF.

V and J are TRBV6-5 and TRBJ2-7; TRBD1 matches at 8 bases. CDR3 length: 14 amino acids. With V trimmed by 9 bases and J by 0 bases, 7 bases remained unmatched. Germline values: CDR1 MNHEY, CDR2 SVGAGI. CDR3 sequence: CARRKGTGSYEQYF. The CDR3 bases are TGTGCCAGGCGCAAAGGGACAGGCTCCTACGAGCAGTACTTC.

The J gene is TRBJ2-1, the V gene TRBV2; 7 bases align to TRBD2. Germline V CDR1 and CDR2: SNHLY, FYNNEI. Unmatched junction bases numbered 15, after V lost 7 bases and J lost 3 bases. The CDR3 loop spans 17 amino acids. The CDR3 is CASTLMWGGFGYNEQFF. CDR3 nucleotide sequence: TGTGCCAGCACCTTAATGTGGGGGGGGTTCGGCTACAATGAGCAGTTCTTC.

The genes are TRBV30 and TRBJ1-6; TRBD1 might be the D (5 bases). The V end was cut by 0 bases, the J end by 0 bases, with 15 bases between. This CDR3 comprises 18 residues. Germline V CDR1 and CDR2: GTSNPN, SVGIG (reference sequence). The CDR3 protein is CAWSVSRVGGSYNSPLHF. CDR3 coding DNA: TGTGCCTGGAGTGTATCTCGCGTGGGGGGCTCCTATAATTCACCCCTCCACTTT.